The following is a T cell receptor beta chain sequence with its context. Its antigen specificity is not known. Base qualities are not provided; no much larger clone lies one nucleotide away. This specimen belongs to a study of lymphopenia after photon versus proton radiotherapy (dated by TCRdb to the late 2010s). Concerning the study at large: Photon and proton radiation therapy were compared by the study for their immunological effects in patients with gastrointestinal tumors who developed high-grade lymphopenia. The cohort included approximately 22 patients with gastrointestinal tumors who developed lymphopenia after receiving either photon or proton therapy. The study aimed to characterize how the two radiation modalities differ in their impact on the immune system.

The method behind the library was the immunoSEQ multiplex PCR assay. T cell repertoires were profiled by deep sequencing of rearranged TCR beta loci, alongside multiparametric flow cytometry. Drawn from immuneACCESS, this table holds only the in-frame rearrangements with V and J called that TCRdb kept. Clones are partly lost; checked studies trace under half to an unresolved V gene and leave the rest unexplained. The sample table shows around 25,000 clones, and more than 75% are seen once. Roughly 24% of the sample comes from the top ten. Beyond this particular receptor, the publication reports: Once the lymphocyte count had reached its nadir, the repertoires of photon-treated patients showed oligoclonal expansion, particularly of CD8+ Temra cells, and this expansion drove the decline in diversity. The survival association was assessed only in patients who died, and the authors presented better survival with proton therapy as a possibility rather than a demonstrated result. During treatment, patients who received photon therapy lost naive T cells and TCR diversity and gained effector/memory populations, whereas patients who received proton therapy remained relatively stable. Among patients across the cohort who died, overall survival time showed an inverse correlation with a larger post-nadir drop in TCR diversity.

Sequencing used peripheral blood, obtained from a patient treated with photon-based radiotherapy. The TCR comes from a man in his forties or fifties with gastric cancer.

The CDR3: CASTPHRTVPQETQYF. In nucleotides, the sequence is TGTGCCAGCACCCCCCATCGGACGGTCCCCCAAGAGACCCAGTACTTC. The sequence is built from TRBV11-2 and TRBJ2-5; the D gene remains uncertain. Trimming removed 7 bases from V and 1 base from J, leaving 19 bases between the germline ends. Its CDR3 holds 16 amino acids, cysteine through phenylalanine. Only CDR3 DNA remains: 48 bases, in frame from the first base. Reading the germline V gene gives CDR1 SGHAT and CDR2 FQNNGV.